The clone carrying this T cell receptor (beta chain) was detected many times. The CDR3 spans 16 residues. The V end lost 7 bases, the J end lost 0 bases, and 18 bases lay between the germline ends. This entry belongs to a study of Graves' ophthalmopathy and Graves' hyperthyroidism. Amplification targeted the TCR beta CDR3 regions, with RNA transcripts as the source material. A first-round RT-PCR used HTBI primers, followed by a second-round multiplex PCR. TCRdb re-derived calls from the multiplex PCR reads in MiXCR, one entry per CDR3 protein. Of some 210,000 distinct CDR3 sequences in the sample, about 32% were seen once.

This chain uses TRBV12-3 or TRBV12-4 with TRBJ2-5; possibly TRBD1 for D (6 bases). The receptor's source is a man aged 50 to 59 with Graves' ophthalmopathy. Specimen: peripheral blood. This chain's CDR3 is CASTNGQRSDQETQYF. The CDR3 bases are TGTGCCAGCACCAACGGACAGCGAAGCGACCAAGAGACCCAGTACTTC.